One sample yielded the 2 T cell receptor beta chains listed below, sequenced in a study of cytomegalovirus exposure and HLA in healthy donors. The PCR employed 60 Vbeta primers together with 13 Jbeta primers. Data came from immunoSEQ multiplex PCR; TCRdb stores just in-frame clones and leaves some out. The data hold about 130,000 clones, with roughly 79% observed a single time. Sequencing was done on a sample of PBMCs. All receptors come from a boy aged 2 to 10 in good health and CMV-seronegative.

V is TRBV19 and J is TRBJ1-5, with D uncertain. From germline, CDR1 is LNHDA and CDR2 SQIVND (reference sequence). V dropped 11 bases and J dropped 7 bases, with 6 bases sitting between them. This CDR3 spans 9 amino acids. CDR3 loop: CASRQPQHF. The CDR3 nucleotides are TGTGCCTCGAGACAGCCCCAGCATTTT.

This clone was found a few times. In nucleotides, the CDR3 is TGTGCCAGCAGCCCTCATTATGGAGGGACCGGGGAGCTGTTTTTT. Its protein product is CASSPHYGGTGELFF. V and J are TRBV14 and TRBJ2-2, with a tentative D call TRBD2 (6 bases). V lost 4 bases to trimming and J lost 5 bases, with 14 bases between them. This CDR3 is 15 amino acids long. The germline gives CDR1 SGHDN, CDR2 FVKESK.